Listed below are T cell receptor beta chains from one sample, sequenced in a study of blood T cells in healthy people across ages. TCRdb recomputed calls from the 5' RACE reads with MiXCR, one row per CDR3 protein. Of approximately 690,000 distinct CDR3 sequences in the sample, roughly 58% are singletons; the top ten hold around 37%. Sequenced input: blood. The receptors were sampled from a man between 60 and 75 years old in good health. The CDR3 runs from the conserved cysteine through the conserved F or W. D genes are given only for firm matches. Some rows mark clone size as missing; the rest say once, few, many or name a class of expanded clone.

V gene	D gene	J gene	clone size	CDR3 DNA	CDR3 protein
TRBV3-1	TRBD2	TRBJ2-5	few	TGTGCCAGCAGCCAAGAAGGTAGCGGGGGCCGTGAGACCCAGTACTTC	CASSQEGSGGRETQYF
TRBV5-1	.	TRBJ2-5	.	TGCGCCAGCAGCCCCGGCCTGACCAACCAAGAGACCCAGTACTTC	CASSPGLTNQETQYF
TRBV27	.	TRBJ2-4	.	TGTGCCAGCAGTTCGAGAAGTGCCGGGGACATTCAGTACTTC	CASSSRSAGDIQYF
TRBV11-3	TRBD2	TRBJ2-3	.	TGTGCCAGCAGCGCGACTAGCGGGAGCACAGATACGCAGTATTTT	CASSATSGSTDTQYF
TRBV5-4	.	TRBJ2-1	few	TGTGCCAGCAGAAACGGACGGGCAAATTACAATGAGCAGTTCTTC	CASRNGRANYNEQFF
TRBV9	TRBD1	TRBJ2-4	.	TGTGCCAGCAGCGTAGTTCCAGGGGGCAAGATAAGGGACAAAAACATTCAGTACTTC	CASSVVPGGKIRDKNIQYF
TRBV24-1	TRBD1	TRBJ1-2	.	TGTGCCACCAGTGAGGCCGGGACAGGGCCTTCTAACTATGGCTACACCTTC	CATSEAGTGPSNYGYTF
TRBV27	.	TRBJ2-2	.	TGTGCCAGCACGAGGCTGGGCGGGGTCGGGGAGCTGTTTTTT	CASTRLGGVGELFF
TRBV20-1	.	TRBJ2-5	.	TGCAGTGCTAGAGTTTATATTGGGACGGGTCAGGAGACCCAGTACTTC	CSARVYIGTGQETQYF
TRBV4-1	.	TRBJ1-4	.	TGCGCCAGCAGCCTAGACCGCCCGGGACACATGGCAACTAATGAAATACTGTTTTTT	CASSLDRPGHMATNEILFF
TRBV27	.	TRBJ1-6	.	TGTGCCAGCAGTTCCTCAGGGTTCCCGAGCTCCTATAATTCACCCCTCCACTTT	CASSSSGFPSSYNSPLHF
TRBV29-1	TRBD1	TRBJ2-2	.	TGCAGCGTTAGTAGGGGACAGGGAGCCGGGGAGCTGTTTTTT	CSVSRGQGAGELFF
TRBV5-1	.	TRBJ2-7	few	TGCGCCAGCAGCTTGGAACGGGCAAGTGACTACGAGCAGTACTTC	CASSLERASDYEQYF
TRBV12-5	.	TRBJ2-7	.	TGTGCTAGTGGGCCCCCCGGGGTAGTTTACGAGCAGTACTTC	CASGPPGVVYEQYF
TRBV7-2	TRBD1	TRBJ2-4	.	TGTGCCAGCGCGACCGGACAGGGAGAAAACATTCAGTACTTC	CASATGQGENIQYF
TRBV29-1	TRBD1	TRBJ2-1	.	TGCAGCGCTTCCCTCGGGACAGGGGGATGGAATGAGCAGTTCTTC	CSASLGTGGWNEQFF
TRBV5-1	.	TRBJ2-4	few	TGCGCCAGCAGCCAAAACGTCGAGAGAGTCATTCAGTACTTC	CASSQNVERVIQYF
TRBV12-3/TRBV12-4	.	TRBJ1-4	.	TGTGCCAGCAGTAAAGAACTTGGGCCCCTAGTTGCAACTAATGAAAAACTGTTTTTT	CASSKELGPLVATNEKLFF
TRBV18	.	TRBJ2-5	.	TGTGCCAGCTCACCGGATTCCGGGACACCCGGGGGTGAGCAGTACTTC	CASSPDSGTPGGEQYF
TRBV6-6	.	TRBJ2-2	.	TGTGCCAGCAGTTACGACGGAACGAACACCGGGGAGCTGTTTTTT	CASSYDGTNTGELFF
TRBV9	.	TRBJ2-7	few	TGTGCCAGCCCGGGATCAGTTCCGCAGTACTTC	CASPGSVPQYF
TRBV12-3/TRBV12-4	.	TRBJ2-3	.	TGTGCCAGCAGCCTCGGGTCCGGGTACGGAGATACGCAGTATTTT	CASSLGSGYGDTQYF
TRBV12-3/TRBV12-4	TRBD2	TRBJ2-7	.	TGTGCCAGCAGTCCGGGGACTAGCGGGGGCTCGTACGAGCAGTACTTC	CASSPGTSGGSYEQYF
TRBV5-1	.	TRBJ2-4	.	TGCGCCAGCAGCCCACAGCTCGGGGACCAAAACATTCAGTACTTC	CASSPQLGDQNIQYF
TRBV20-1	.	TRBJ2-5	.	TGCAGTGCTAGGACCGGGCGGGAAGAGACCCAGTACTTC	CSARTGREETQYF
TRBV5-1	.	TRBJ2-5	few	TGCGCCAGCAGGGTGGACAGCCAAGAGACCCAGTACTTC	CASRVDSQETQYF
TRBV2	.	TRBJ2-3	.	TGTGCCAGCAGTGAGCGGGTAGCGGCCTCGGGGGATACGCAGTATTTT	CASSERVAASGDTQYF
TRBV29-1	.	TRBJ1-2	.	TGCAGCGTCGACGGGCTAGCGGGGCCTAACTATGGCTACACCTTC	CSVDGLAGPNYGYTF
TRBV25-1	.	TRBJ2-2	.	TGTGCCAGCAGTCCCAGGGCAATCGGGGAGCTGTTTTTT	CASSPRAIGELFF
TRBV7-9	.	TRBJ1-6	few	TGTGCCAGCAGCCCGTCCGGCTCCTATAATTCACCCCTCCACTTT	CASSPSGSYNSPLHF
TRBV20-1	.	TRBJ2-7	.	TGCAGTGCTAGGCGCCAGGGTGCAACCTACGAGCAGTACTTC	CSARRQGATYEQYF
TRBV6-5	.	TRBJ2-5	.	TGTGCCAGCAGGAGTATATTGGAGACCCAGTACTTC	CASRSILETQYF
TRBV4-1	.	TRBJ2-3	.	TGCGCCAGCAGCCAGGGGGCAGGGACAGATACGCAGTATTTT	CASSQGAGTDTQYF
TRBV11-2	TRBD2	TRBJ2-7	few	TGTGCCAGCAGCTTGATCCAATCCAAGACTAGCGGGATTTACGAGCAGTACTTC	CASSLIQSKTSGIYEQYF
TRBV10-2	.	TRBJ2-3	.	TGCGCCAGCAGTCTCTATTTCTCAGCAACAGATACGCAGTATTTT	CASSLYFSATDTQYF
TRBV6-1	.	TRBJ1-2	.	TGTGCCAGCAGTGAGGGGCCAAACTATGGCTACACCTTC	CASSEGPNYGYTF
TRBV5-1	.	TRBJ2-1	.	TGCGCCAGCAGCTCTGGACAGCATTACAATGAGCAGTTCTTC	CASSSGQHYNEQFF
TRBV20-1	.	TRBJ2-7	.	TGCAGTACTAGAGCCTTCGAGGCCCCTGGGAGCGAGCAGTACTTC	CSTRAFEAPGSEQYF
TRBV12-3/TRBV12-4	.	TRBJ1-6	.	TGTGCCAGCAGCCCCGGGGGGACTAATAATTCACCCCTCCACTTT	CASSPGGTNNSPLHF
TRBV20-1	TRBD2	TRBJ2-5	.	TGCAGTGCTAGATTAACTAGCGGGGGACAAGAGACCCAGTACTTC	CSARLTSGGQETQYF
TRBV21-1	.	TRBJ2-7	.	TGTGCCAGCAGCGTACAGATGAGGGACAGGGAACGGTTGCGCTCCTACGAGCAGTACTTC	CASSVQMRDRERLRSYEQYF
TRBV28	TRBD1	TRBJ1-4	.	TGTGCCAGCAGTCCCCCCGACAGGGAGGGAAAACTGTTTTTT	CASSPPDREGKLFF
TRBV6-5	.	TRBJ1-2	.	TGTGCCAGCAGTTATCGGCTGGGACGGAACTATGGCTACATCTTC	CASSYRLGRNYGYIF
TRBV12-3/TRBV12-4	TRBD1	TRBJ2-5	many	TGTGCCAGCAGTTTAGGGCAGACAGGGGGAGAGACCCAGTACTTC	CASSLGQTGGETQYF
TRBV28	.	TRBJ1-5	few	TGTGCCAGCCTCGAGGGATCCAGCAATCAGCCCCAGCATTTT	CASLEGSSNQPQHF